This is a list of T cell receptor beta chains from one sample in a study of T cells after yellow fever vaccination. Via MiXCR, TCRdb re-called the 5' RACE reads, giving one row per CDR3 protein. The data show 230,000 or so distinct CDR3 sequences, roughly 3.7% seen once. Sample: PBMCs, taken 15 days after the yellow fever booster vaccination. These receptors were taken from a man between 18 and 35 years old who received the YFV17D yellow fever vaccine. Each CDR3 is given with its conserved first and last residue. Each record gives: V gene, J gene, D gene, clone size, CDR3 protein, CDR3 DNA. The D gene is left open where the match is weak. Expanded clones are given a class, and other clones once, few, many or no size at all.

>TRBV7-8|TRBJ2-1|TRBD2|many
CASSFGAGGVNEQFF
TGTGCCAGCAGCTTCGGAGCGGGGGGGGTTAATGAGCAGTTCTTC
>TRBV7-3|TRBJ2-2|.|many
CASSPTTGFGGELFF
TGTGCCAGCAGCCCAACTACGGGGTTCGGTGGGGAGCTGTTTTTT
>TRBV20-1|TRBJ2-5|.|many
CSARESSTGGETQYF
TGCAGTGCTAGAGAATCGTCGACAGGAGGAGAGACCCAGTACTTC
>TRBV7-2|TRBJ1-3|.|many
CASRPAGSSGNTIYF
TGTGCCAGCAGGCCCGCAGGGAGCTCTGGAAACACCATATATTTT
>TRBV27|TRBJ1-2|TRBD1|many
CASSSRDRVNYGYTF
TGTGCCAGCAGTTCCCGGGACAGGGTGAACTATGGCTACACCTTC
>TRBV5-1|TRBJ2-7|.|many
CASSLGPGHRGLEQYF
TGCGCCAGCAGCTTGGGTCCGGGACATCGGGGGCTCGAGCAGTACTTC
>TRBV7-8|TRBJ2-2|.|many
CASRTGRVTPGELFF
TGTGCCAGCAGGACGGGCAGGGTAACCCCCGGGGAGCTGTTTTTT
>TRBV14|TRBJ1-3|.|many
CASSREGGSGNTIYF
TGTGCCAGCAGCCGAGAGGGTGGCTCTGGAAACACCATATATTTT
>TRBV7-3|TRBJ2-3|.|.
CASSPSYSPSTDTQYF
TGTGCCAGCAGCCCGTCGTATTCCCCTAGCACAGATACGCAGTATTTT
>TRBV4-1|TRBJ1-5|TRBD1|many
CASSLTGRGDNQPQHF
TGCGCCAGCAGCCTGACAGGGAGAGGCGACAATCAGCCCCAGCATTTT
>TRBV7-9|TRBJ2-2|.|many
CASSFKDYRAPKLFF
TGTGCCAGCAGCTTCAAGGACTACAGGGCCCCCAAGCTGTTTTTT
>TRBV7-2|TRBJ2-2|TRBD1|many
CASSPRTGLNGELFF
TGTGCCAGCAGCCCAAGGACAGGGCTTAACGGGGAGCTGTTTTTT
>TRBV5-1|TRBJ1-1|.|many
CASSWGTRNTEAFF
TGCGCCAGCAGCTGGGGGACTCGGAACACTGAAGCTTTCTTT
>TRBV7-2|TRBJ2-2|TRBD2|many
CASSQSRGGHGELFF
TGTGCCAGCAGCCAGTCCCGGGGGGGCCACGGGGAGCTGTTTTTT
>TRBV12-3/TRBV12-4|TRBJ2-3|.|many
CASSSGSADTQYF
TGTGCCAGCAGTTCCGGGTCGGCGGATACGCAGTATTTT
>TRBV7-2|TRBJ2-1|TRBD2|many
CASSLPGLAGGLYNEQFF
TGTGCCAGCAGCTTGCCGGGACTAGCGGGGGGGCTATACAATGAGCAGTTCTTC
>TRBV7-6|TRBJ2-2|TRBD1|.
CASSLGQGDTGELFF
TGTGCCAGCAGCCTGGGACAGGGCGACACCGGGGAGCTGTTTTTT
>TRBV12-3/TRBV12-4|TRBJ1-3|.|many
CASSLSGSFGNTIYF
TGTGCCAGCAGTTTATCAGGCTCCTTTGGGAACACCATATATTTT
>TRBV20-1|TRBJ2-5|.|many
CSASEGARIQGETQYF
TGCAGTGCTAGCGAAGGGGCCCGTATCCAGGGAGAGACCCAGTACTTC
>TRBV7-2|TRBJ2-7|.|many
CASSLGRDIQYEQYF
TGTGCCAGCAGCTTAGGTCGAGACATTCAGTACGAGCAGTACTTC
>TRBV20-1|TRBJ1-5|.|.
CSARAAGPNQPQHF
TGCAGTGCTAGGGCGGCAGGGCCCAATCAGCCCCAGCATTTT
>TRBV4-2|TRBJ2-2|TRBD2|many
CASSQDPGGATGELFF
TGTGCCAGCAGCCAAGATCCGGGGGGGGCCACCGGGGAGCTGTTTTTT
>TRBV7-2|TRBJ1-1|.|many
CASSLVKVGTEAFF
TGTGCCAGCAGCTTAGTCAAGGTGGGGACTGAAGCTTTCTTT
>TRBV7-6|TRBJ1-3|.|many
CASSLSPPAGISGNTIYF
TGTGCCAGCAGCTTATCCCCTCCCGCAGGGATCTCTGGAAACACCATATATTTT
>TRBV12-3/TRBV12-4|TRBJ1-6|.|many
CASSLKGGGSPLHF
TGTGCCAGCAGCCTGAAGGGGGGGGGTTCACCCCTCCACTTT
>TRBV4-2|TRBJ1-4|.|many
CASSQDLATLGEKLFF
TGTGCCAGCAGCCAAGATTTGGCGACGCTCGGTGAAAAACTGTTTTTT
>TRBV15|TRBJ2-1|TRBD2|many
CATSSGGAPYNEQFF
TGTGCCACCAGTTCCGGGGGGGCCCCCTACAATGAGCAGTTCTTC
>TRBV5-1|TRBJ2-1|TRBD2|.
CASSLSGESYNEQFF
TGCGCCAGCAGCCTAAGCGGGGAATCCTACAATGAGCAGTTCTTC
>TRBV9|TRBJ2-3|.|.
CASSAVGDTQYF
TGTGCCAGCAGCGCGGTGGGAGATACGCAGTATTTT
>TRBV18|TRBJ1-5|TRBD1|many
CASSAGQGDQPQHF
TGTGCCAGCTCAGCGGGACAGGGGGATCAGCCCCAGCATTTT
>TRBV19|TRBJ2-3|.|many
CASSIDVTDTQYF
TGTGCCAGTAGTATAGATGTAACAGATACGCAGTATTTT
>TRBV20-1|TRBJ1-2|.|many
CSARVQSTDGYTF
TGCAGTGCTAGGGTCCAGTCCACCGATGGCTACACCTTC
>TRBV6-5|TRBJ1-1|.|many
CASSVGRYTEAFF
TGTGCCAGCAGTGTCGGGAGATACACTGAAGCTTTCTTT
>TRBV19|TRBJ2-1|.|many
CASSVGTLLTQFF
TGTGCCAGTAGTGTCGGGACACTACTTACGCAGTTCTTC
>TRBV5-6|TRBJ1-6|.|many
CASCPGNSYNSPLHF
TGTGCCAGCTGCCCTGGGAACTCCTATAATTCACCCCTCCACTTT
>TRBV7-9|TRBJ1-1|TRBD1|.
CASSLQGGTLVEAFF
TGTGCCAGCAGCTTACAGGGGGGGACCTTAGTTGAAGCTTTCTTT
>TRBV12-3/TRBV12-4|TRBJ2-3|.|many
CASREAYSTDTQYF
TGTGCCAGCCGTGAAGCCTATAGCACAGATACGCAGTATTTT
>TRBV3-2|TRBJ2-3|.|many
CASSPPGGADTQYF
TGTGCCAGCAGCCCTCCAGGGGGCGCGGATACGCAGTATTTT
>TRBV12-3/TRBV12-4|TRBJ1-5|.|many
CASSLWREAQHF
TGTGCCAGCAGTTTATGGCGGGAGGCCCAGCATTTT
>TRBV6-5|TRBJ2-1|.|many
CASSYSVIVGHYNEQFF
TGTGCCAGCAGTTACTCAGTCATAGTGGGACATTACAATGAGCAGTTCTTC
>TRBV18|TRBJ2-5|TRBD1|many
CASSPSDRHQETQYF
TGTGCCAGCTCACCGTCGGACAGGCACCAAGAGACCCAGTACTTC
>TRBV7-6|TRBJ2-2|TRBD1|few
CASSAGTGSGELFF
TGTGCCAGCAGCGCGGGGACAGGGTCCGGGGAGCTGTTTTTT
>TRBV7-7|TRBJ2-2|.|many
CASSLDPGRTGELFF
TGTGCTAGCAGCTTAGACCCCGGGCGAACCGGGGAGCTGTTTTTT
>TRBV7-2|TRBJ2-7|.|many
CASRFQGVGRYEQYF
TGTGCCAGCAGGTTTCAGGGTGTTGGGAGATACGAGCAGTACTTC
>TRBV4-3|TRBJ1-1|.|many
CASSQTGWNTEAFF
TGCGCCAGCAGCCAAACAGGTTGGAACACTGAAGCTTTCTTT
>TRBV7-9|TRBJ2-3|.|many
CASSQKTADPSAQYF
TGTGCCAGCAGCCAGAAGACAGCCGATCCTTCGGCGCAGTATTTT
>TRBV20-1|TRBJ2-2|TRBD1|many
CSARDRAAGELFF
TGCAGTGCTAGGGACAGGGCGGCCGGGGAGCTGTTTTTT
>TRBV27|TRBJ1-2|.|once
CASSSYRENYGYTF
TGTGCCAGCAGTTCCTACAGGGAAAACTATGGCTACACCTTC
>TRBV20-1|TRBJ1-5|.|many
CSARPGAQPQHF
TGCAGTGCTAGACCCGGGGCTCAGCCCCAGCATTTT
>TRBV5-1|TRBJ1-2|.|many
CASSFSGDYGYTF
TGCGCCAGCAGCTTTTCAGGGGACTATGGCTACACCTTC
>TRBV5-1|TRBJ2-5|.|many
CASSLEQGERYF
TGCGCCAGCAGCCTGGAACAGGGTGAAAGGTACTTC
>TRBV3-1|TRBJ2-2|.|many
CASSQFIAAGELFF
TGTGCCAGCAGCCAATTCATAGCCGCCGGGGAGCTGTTTTTT
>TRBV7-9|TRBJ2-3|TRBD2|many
CASTWGLGGADTQYF
TGTGCCAGCACCTGGGGACTAGGAGGCGCAGATACGCAGTATTTT